A single sample gave rise to the 30 T cell receptor beta chains below, sequenced in a study of T cell repertoires in aging, cancer and after chemotherapy. The template was genomic DNA from peripheral blood, not RNA. A mixed TRB-A/B primer pool amplified rearranged TRB by multiplex touch-down PCR. TCRdb recomputed calls from the multiplex PCR reads with MiXCR, one row per CDR3 protein. The repertoire holds roughly 18,000 distinct CDR3 sequences, with approximately 40% as singletons. Sequenced sample: blood. These receptors originate from a human donor with a solid tumor.

This chain links TRBV27 with TRBJ2-1; 11 bases are a match to TRBD1. CDR1 MNHEY and CDR2 SMNVEV come from the germline V gene (reference sequence). J gave up 7 bases and V 2 bases, and 4 bases lay outside the gene matches. The CDR3 length is 15 residues. The CDR3 region is CASSLVGTGGNEQFF. For the CDR3, the DNA is TGTGCCAGCAGTTTAGTTGGGACAGGGGGTAATGAGCAGTTCTTC.

The chain employs TRBV6-1 and TRBJ1-5, with D possibly TRBD1 on 6 matching bases. This CDR3 comprises 14 residues. Between the trimmed V and J ends, which lost 6 bases and 3 bases, there was a span of 12 bases. In germline, CDR1 is MNHNS, CDR2 SASEGT. The CDR3: CASSYDRNNQPQHF. The DNA of the CDR3 is TGTGCCAGCAGCTACGACAGGAACAATCAGCCCCAGCATTTT.

This clonotype rates as medium-sized. The chain combines TRBV29-1 with TRBJ1-2, with unresolved D. The CDR3 loop spans 13 amino acids. Germline CDR1 and CDR2: SQVTM and ANQGSEA. V gave up 1 base and J gave up 3 bases, with 9 bases separating them. The CDR3 sequence is CSVEGMGDYGYTF. CDR3 coding DNA: TGCAGCGTTGAAGGGATGGGTGACTATGGCTACACCTTC.

This clonotype has only a few counts. The chain couples TRBV12-3 or TRBV12-4 to TRBJ1-2; 9 positions match TRBD1. J was trimmed by 5 bases and V by 6 bases; bases with no gene match: 4. There are 13 residues in the CDR3. CDR3 in DNA: TGTGCCAGCAGGACCGGGACAGGGTATGGCTACACCTTC. It yields the protein CASRTGTGYGYTF.

This clonotype has only a few counts. The chain carries TRBV18 and TRBJ1-2; TRBD1 matches 7 bases. Trimming took 3 bases from V and 6 from J; bases not matched to a gene: 13. CDR1 is KGHSH, CDR2 LQKENI, per germline. The CDR3 consists of 16 residues. The CDR3 DNA follows: TGTGCCAGCTCACCCCAATTAGGGACAGTCTTGGATGGCTACACCTTC. Its translation: CASSPQLGTVLDGYTF.

The chain recombines TRBV18 with TRBJ1-4; D is possibly TRBD1 (6 bases). V lost 2 bases and J lost 7, with 17 bases in between. The CDR3 is 16 amino acids. The germline V gene has CDR1 KGHSH and CDR2 LQKENI. The CDR3, as DNA: TGTGCCAGCTCACCAAGGGGGGGCAGGGGCGGTGAAAAACTGTTTTTT. Its translation is CASSPRGGRGGEKLFF.

There are a few counts of this clonotype. This chain uses TRBV19 with TRBJ1-1; D is possibly TRBD1 (5 bases). Trimming took off 5 bases at V and 10 bases at J, with 14 bases between the two ends. The germline CDR1 and CDR2 sequences are LNHDA and SQIVND (reference sequence). This CDR3 has 12 amino acids. The CDR3 region is CASSEGGARAFF. The CDR3 nucleotides read TGTGCCAGTAGTGAAGGTGGGGCTCGAGCTTTCTTT. Looking up the rest from reference TRBV19 and TRBJ1-1 gives the full variable domain: DGGITQSPKYLFRKEGQNVTLSCEQNLNHDAMYWYRQDPGQGLRLIYYSQIVNDFQKGDIAEGYSVSREKKESFPLTVTSAQKNPTAFYLCASSEGGARAFFGQGTRLTVV.

The rearrangement joins TRBV6-5 to TRBJ1-1; D not certain. Germline V lookup: CDR1 MNHEY, CDR2 SVGAGI. The CDR3 is 12 amino acids. V lost 0 bases and J lost 4, with 3 bases in between. DNA of the CDR3: TGTGCCAGCAGTTACTCCAGCACTGAAGCTTTCTTT. Protein: CASSYSSTEAFF.

This chain uses TRBV10-3 with TRBJ2-3; the D call may be TRBD1 or TRBD2 (6 bases each). There are 13 residues in the CDR3. Germline CDR1 reads ENHRY; CDR2 reads SYGVKD. The germline V and J ends were trimmed by 11 bases and 1 base, with 13 bases remaining between them. The chain's CDR3 is CALARGGTDTQYF. CDR3 DNA: TGTGCCCTGGCTAGGGGGGGCACAGATACGCAGTATTTT.

The chain couples TRBV7-9 to TRBJ2-1; D remains unclear. The CDR3 is 14 amino acids. Germline V gene lookup returns CDR1 SEHNR and CDR2 FQNEAQ (reference sequence). The germline V and J ends were trimmed by 1 base and 7 bases, with 11 bases remaining between them. The CDR3 here is CASSLVPDRNEQFF. The CDR3 bases are TGTGCCAGCAGCTTAGTGCCGGACCGTAATGAGCAGTTCTTC. Combining the CDR3 with reference TRBV7-9 and TRBJ2-1 gives the whole variable domain DTGVSQNPRHKITKRGQNVTFRCDPISEHNRLYWYRQTLGQGPEFLTYFQNEAQLEKSRLLSDRFSAERPKGSFSTLEIQRTEQGDSAMYLCASSLVPDRNEQFFGPGTRLTVL.

This clonotype came up a few times. This chain uses TRBV12-3 or TRBV12-4 with TRBJ2-2, with D possibly TRBD2 on 5 matching bases. CDR3 length: 13 residues. V was clipped by 2 bases and J by 7 bases, with 8 bases between them. CDR3 DNA sequence: TGTGCCAGCAGTTTACGGGGTGACGGGGAGCTGTTTTTT. It translates to CASSLRGDGELFF.

The V gene is TRBV30, the J gene TRBJ2-7, with TRBD1 as a possible D gene (6 bases). The CDR3 runs to 11 residues. Germline V lookup: CDR1 GTSNPN, CDR2 SVGIG (reference sequence). V was pared by 3 bases and J by 7 bases, with 10 bases between. CDR3 DNA sequence: TGTGCCTGGAGGCCACAGGGAGAGCAGTACTTC. Translation: CAWRPQGEQYF.

The chain carries TRBV18 and TRBJ2-7; 10 bases align to TRBD2. In germline, CDR1 is KGHSH, CDR2 LQKENI. Trimming cost V 0 bases and J 3 bases; bases outside gene matches: 5. The CDR3 loop spans 16 amino acids. The CDR3 bases are TGTGCCAGCTCACCACCGTTGCTAGCGGGAGACTACGAGCAGTACTTC. It specifies CASSPPLLAGDYEQYF.

The table lists this clonotype with a few counts. This chain connects TRBV11-1 to TRBJ2-7; 8 bases fit TRBD1. Germline V gene lookup returns CDR1 SGHAT and CDR2 FQDESV (reference sequence). V shed 5 bases, J shed 5 bases, and the junction held 14 bases outside the gene matches. This CDR3 is built from 16 residues. Here the CDR3 DNA reads TGTGCCAGCAGCCCCTTCGGACAGGGAAAACGGGACGAGCAGTACTTC. It encodes CASSPFGQGKRDEQYF.

This clonotype was seen more than once but under ten times. The chain employs TRBV2 and TRBJ2-6; TRBD2 matches 10 bases. Germline V gives CDR1 SNHLY, CDR2 FYNNEI. The CDR3 consists of 18 residues. V shed 3 bases and J 0 bases; nucleotides not matched to a gene: 5. The CDR3 DNA follows: TGTGCCAGCAGTGATGGGCTAGCGGGAGTCTCTGGGGCCAACGTCCTGACTTTC. It translates to CASSDGLAGVSGANVLTF.

This CDR3 reads CASRDGGFNSPLHF. The CDR3 nucleotides are TGTGCCAGCAGGGACGGAGGGTTTAATTCACCCCTCCACTTT. This chain links TRBV27 with TRBJ1-6; D ambiguous. The CDR3 totals 14 residues. Germline V CDR1 and CDR2: MNHEY, SMNVEV (reference sequence). The V end was cut by 6 bases, the J end by 6 bases, with 12 bases between.

This clonotype was counted a few times. The chain is built from TRBV6-2 or TRBV6-3 and TRBJ2-1; 8 bases line up with TRBD1. Per germline, CDR1 MNHEY and CDR2 SVGEGT. The CDR3 is 17 amino acids. V lost 6 bases and J lost 7; bases outside the gene matches: 17. CDR3 sequence reads: CASRDPFATTGENEQFF. The CDR3, as DNA: TGTGCCAGCAGAGATCCTTTCGCAACGACAGGGGAGAATGAGCAGTTCTTC.

This clonotype has more than one count but fewer than ten. The J gene is TRBJ2-4, the V gene TRBV19; D gene unclear. V lost 5 bases and J 2 bases, leaving 10 bases between the germline ends. The CDR3 runs to 14 residues. Germline-derived CDR1 and CDR2 are LNHDA and SQIVND (reference sequence). The CDR3 DNA sequence: TGTGCCAGTAGTCCCAAAGGCACCAAAAACATTCAGTACTTC. Protein: CASSPKGTKNIQYF.

The chain uses TRBV6-1 and TRBJ2-5, with D possibly matching TRBD2 (7 bases). Per the germline V gene, CDR1 is MNHNS and CDR2 is SASEGT. Trimming pared 7 bases from V and 9 bases from J, leaving 12 bases between. This CDR3 comprises 11 residues. CDR3 loop: CASTGGWAQYF. Written as DNA, the CDR3 is TGTGCCAGCACGGGGGGCTGGGCCCAGTACTTC.

This clonotype was counted only a few times. This rearrangement joins TRBV7-9 to TRBJ2-2; 8 bases match TRBD1. This CDR3 region has 17 residues. Germline V gene data show CDR1 as SEHNR and CDR2 as FQNEAQ (reference sequence). The V segment lost 5 bases and the J segment 6 bases; nucleotides outside the gene matches: 14. CDR3 loop: CASSVAGGVEPPGELFF. CDR3 nucleotide sequence: TGTGCCAGCAGCGTCGCAGGGGGCGTGGAACCTCCCGGGGAGCTGTTTTTT.

By proportion, this clonotype is medium-sized (0.01 to 0.1%). V and J are TRBV11-1 and TRBJ2-2, with 7 bases fitting TRBD1. J gave up 1 base and V 5 bases, and 4 bases lay outside the gene matches. The germline V gene has CDR1 SGHAT and CDR2 FQDESV (reference sequence). The CDR3 contains 15 residues. CDR3 sequence: CASSPRGLNTGELFF. The CDR3 bases are TGTGCCAGCAGCCCGAGGGGGCTGAACACCGGGGAGCTGTTTTTT.

The rearrangement uses TRBV18 and TRBJ1-2; D not resolved. CDR1 is KGHSH, CDR2 LQKENI, per germline. The CDR3 runs to 15 residues. Trimming took 4 bases from V and 0 from J, leaving 12 bases between them. CDR3 residues: CASSLSTEPNYGYTF. Here the CDR3 DNA reads TGTGCCAGCTCACTATCGACGGAGCCTAACTATGGCTACACCTTC.

This clonotype was observed a handful of times. CDR3 in DNA: TGTGCCAGCAGCTTGGCCAACTCAAACTATGGCTACACCTTC. Translated, it gives CASSLANSNYGYTF. The rearrangement links TRBV5-6 to TRBJ1-2; no definite D call. Germline CDR1 and CDR2: SGHDT and YYEEEE. CDR3 length: 14 residues. The V and J ends lost 0 bases and 2 bases respectively, with 8 bases between them.

The chain combines TRBV5-4 with TRBJ1-2; possible D gene TRBD1, 5 bases. Per germline, CDR1 SGHNT and CDR2 YYREEE (reference sequence). The CDR3 totals 12 residues. DNA of the CDR3: TGTGCACATGGGGGGAGGCTGGACGGCTACACCTTC. Its protein is CAHGGRLDGYTF.

This clonotype was observed a few times. The chain recombines TRBV7-6 with TRBJ2-1; no reliable D call. V was cut by 3 bases and J by 0 bases, with 9 bases left in between. The CDR3 contains 15 residues. The germline gives CDR1 SGHVS, CDR2 FNYEAQ. The CDR3 spells CASSFDMSSYNEQFF. DNA of the CDR3: TGTGCCAGCAGCTTTGACATGAGCTCCTACAATGAGCAGTTCTTC.

CDR3 nucleotide sequence: TGTGCCAGCAGCTTAGTAGGAAACTTCCAAGAGACCCAGTACTTC. Residues: CASSLVGNFQETQYF. The chain links TRBV7-2 to TRBJ2-5; D unresolved. The CDR3 covers 15 residues. In germline, CDR1 is SGHTA, CDR2 FQGNSA. V was clipped by 1 base and J by 1 base, with 10 bases between them.

The chain combines TRBV27 with TRBJ2-7; 9 nucleotides line up with TRBD1. The CDR3 has 15 residues. The germline V gene has CDR1 MNHEY and CDR2 SMNVEV (reference sequence). J gave up 3 bases and V 2 bases, and 5 bases lay outside the gene matches. This chain's CDR3 is CASSLRGTGIYEQYF. In nucleotides, the CDR3 is TGTGCCAGCAGTTTAAGGGGGACAGGGATCTACGAGCAGTACTTC.

The chain carries TRBV27 and TRBJ2-5, with D perhaps matching TRBD1 (6 bases). V lost 6 bases, J lost 2 bases, and 13 bases lay in between. The CDR3 sequence is 14 residues long. Germline V gene data show CDR1 as MNHEY and CDR2 as SMNVEV (reference sequence). The DNA of the CDR3 is TGTGCCAGCAGCCGAACAGGGTATCAAGAGACCCAGTACTTC. Residues: CASSRTGYQETQYF.

The chain uses TRBV6-5 and TRBJ1-6; 7 bases agree with TRBD1. CDR1 and CDR2 (germline): MNHEY, SVGAGI. The CDR3 has 17 amino acids. Unmatched junction bases numbered 12, after V lost 8 bases and J lost 2 bases. In nucleotides, the CDR3 is TGTGCCAGCGGTAGGGGGCTGGGAGTCCCCTATAATTCACCCCTCCACTTT. This gives the protein CASGRGLGVPYNSPLHF.

This clonotype was seen only a few times. The chain recombines TRBV6-2 or TRBV6-3 with TRBJ2-1, with D maybe TRBD1 (6 bases). CDR1 and CDR2 from the germline V gene are MNHEY and SVGEGT. The CDR3 loop spans 16 amino acids. The ends were cut back, 6 bases at V and 7 bases at J, with 22 bases in the middle. This CDR3 reads CASSLPQGVVGNEQFF. In nucleotides, the CDR3 is TGTGCCAGCAGCTTACCACAGGGTGTGGTGGGAAATGAGCAGTTCTTC.